These 22 T cell receptor beta chains share one sample of origin, sequenced in a study of molecular identifiers for immune sequencing clone quantification. Each CDR3 protein is one row after TCRdb ran MiXCR on the PCR reads. The sample holds some 41,000 distinct CDR3 sequences, about a quarter seen once. The sample consisted of naive CD8+ T cells from blood, with Jurkat cell RNA spiked in. As for subset: FACS-sorted CD8+CD4-CCR7+CD45RA+ naive T cells. The receptors shown here come from a human donor in good health. Some libraries in this study had Jurkat cell RNA spiked in.

This clonotype was counted at least ten times. The chain uses TRBV15 and TRBJ2-7, with 7 nucleotides matching TRBD1. This CDR3 region has 16 residues. J gave up 5 bases and V 0 bases, and 10 bases lay outside the gene matches. In germline, CDR1 is LNHNV, CDR2 YYDKDF (reference sequence). In nucleotides, the CDR3 is TGTGCCACCAGCAGAGATAGACAGGGTTCGTCCCACGAGCAGTACTTC. Protein sequence: CATSRDRQGSSHEQYF.

This clonotype was observed many times. The rearrangement uses TRBV7-8 and TRBJ2-1, with 9 positions matching TRBD1. Germline CDR1 and CDR2: SGHVS and FQNEAQ. V lost 7 bases and J lost 3; bases outside the gene matches: 13. The CDR3 is 17 amino acids. As DNA, the CDR3 is TGTGCCAGCAACTCCTGGAGAGGGACAGGGTTCTACAATGAGCAGTTCTTC. This codes for CASNSWRGTGFYNEQFF.

This clonotype showed up many times. The V and J genes are TRBV28 and TRBJ1-5; D is uncertain. CDR1 is MDHEN and CDR2 is SYDVKM in the germline V gene. CDR3 size: 19 residues. V gave up 5 bases and J gave up 0 bases, with 23 bases separating them. The CDR3 DNA follows: TGTGCCAGCAGTCCTCGAGGGCAGGTTGTCCCTAATAGCAATCAGCCCCAGCATTTT. Translation gives CASSPRGQVVPNSNQPQHF. The entire variable domain, with the rest obtained from reference TRBV28 and TRBJ1-5, is as follows: DVKVTQSSRYLVKRTGEKVFLECVQDMDHENMFWYRQDPGLGLRLIYFSYDVKMKEKGDIPEGYSVSREKKERFSLILESASTNQTSMYLCASSPRGQVVPNSNQPQHFGDGTRLSIL.

This clonotype has a count of ten or more. The chain carries TRBV6-9 and TRBJ1-5; D remains unclear. This CDR3 is 12 amino acids long. Germline V gives CDR1 MNHGY, CDR2 SVAAGI. Between the trimmed V and J ends, which lost 5 bases and 3 bases, there was a span of 5 bases. CDR3 nucleotide sequence: TGTGCCAGCAGTGAATACAATCAGCCCCAGCATTTT. Amino acids: CASSEYNQPQHF.

Concerning this clonotype: One base away lies a much larger clone, so this may be a sequencing read error. CDR3 DNA: TGTGCCAGCAGTCCCCGGACTAGCTTTAACGGGGAGCTGCTTTTT. Translation: CASSPRTSFNGELLF. The rearrangement links TRBV28 to TRBJ2-2; TRBD2 aligns across 8 bases. CDR1 is MDHEN and CDR2 is SYDVKM in the germline V gene. This CDR3 comprises 15 residues.

This clonotype qualifies as medium-sized. The gene calls are TRBV28 and TRBJ2-3; D ambiguous. This CDR3 spans 13 amino acids. Trimming cost V 6 bases and J 4 bases, with 11 bases left between them. The germline CDR1 and CDR2 sequences are MDHEN and SYDVKM. The CDR3 loop reads CASRLPTPDTQYF. CDR3 coding DNA: TGTGCCAGCAGGTTGCCGACCCCAGATACGCAGTATTTT.

This clonotype came up many times. The V call is TRBV29-1, the J call TRBJ1-1, with no clear D. This CDR3 contains 13 residues. V lost 4 bases and J 0 bases, leaving 9 bases between the germline ends. In germline, CDR1 is SQVTM, CDR2 ANQGSEA. CDR3 region: CSVVDSLNTEAFF. In DNA form, the CDR3 reads TGCAGCGTTGTTGATTCCTTGAACACTGAAGCTTTCTTT. The complete variable domain, with remaining parts taken from reference TRBV29-1 and TRBJ1-1, reads SAVISQKPSRDICQRGTSLTIQCQVDSQVTMMFWYRQQPGQSLTLIATANQGSEATYESGFVIDKFPISRPNLTFSTLTVSNMSPEDSSIYLCSVVDSLNTEAFFGQGTRLTVV.

The table lists this clonotype with many counts. The chain joins TRBV27 to TRBJ2-7; maybe TRBD2 (6 bases). Germline V gene lookup returns CDR1 MNHEY and CDR2 SMNVEV (reference sequence). Trimming left V 2 bases short and J 5 bases short, with 10 bases between. The CDR3 consists of 13 residues. The CDR3 spells CASSLGGSHEQYF. The CDR3 DNA reads TGTGCCAGCAGTTTAGGGGGGAGCCACGAGCAGTACTTC.

This clonotype occurred many times. The V call is TRBV27, the J call TRBJ2-3; D is uncertain. CDR3 length: 13 amino acids. V gave up 4 bases and J gave up 2 bases, with 7 bases separating them. Germline values: CDR1 MNHEY, CDR2 SMNVEV (reference sequence). The CDR3: CASSSGFTDTQYF. The CDR3 coding sequence is TGTGCCAGCAGTTCCGGATTCACAGATACGCAGTATTTT.

As for this clonotype: A much larger clonotype is one base distant, so this may be a read error. The rearrangement links TRBV5-3 to TRBJ2-1, with 10 bases fitting TRBD1. TRBV5-3 has ORF status, its function being uncertain. The CDR3 has 17 amino acids. In nucleotides, the CDR3 is TGTGCCAGCAGCTTGTTTGACAGGGGGCAAGTAGGAAATGAGCAGCTCTTC. This encodes CASSLFDRGQVGNEQLF.

This clonotype was seen ten or more times. This chain joins TRBV6-6 and TRBJ2-5; a possible D gene is TRBD2 (6 bases). Germline V lookup: CDR1 MNHNY, CDR2 SVGAGI (reference sequence). This CDR3 contains 16 residues. V was cut by 5 bases and J by 0 bases, with 16 bases left in between. This chain's CDR3 is CASSNPGLYNQETQYF. CDR3 sequence (DNA): TGTGCCAGCAGTAACCCCGGACTATATAACCAAGAGACCCAGTACTTC.

The chain carries TRBV4-3 and TRBJ1-3; weak D call: TRBD1 (5 bases). The CDR3 runs 17 residues. Trimming took 0 bases from V and 2 from J, leaving 14 bases between them. Germline CDR1 LGHNA, CDR2 YSLEER. DNA of the CDR3: TGCGCCAGCAGCCAAGACATGAGGGGAACTCCTGGAAACACCATATATTTT. Its translation: CASSQDMRGTPGNTIYF.

This clonotype was detected only a few times. The rearrangement links TRBV19 to TRBJ1-2, with unresolved D. The CDR3 consists of 9 residues. Trimming took off 8 bases at V and 8 bases at J, with 6 bases between the two ends. The V gene's germline CDR1 is LNHDA and CDR2 SQIVND (reference sequence). CDR3 in amino acids: CASGDGYTF. CDR3 DNA sequence: TGTGCCAGTGGTGACGGCTACACCTTC. Full variable domain (remainder filled in from reference TRBV19 and TRBJ1-2): DGGITQSPKYLFRKEGQNVTLSCEQNLNHDAMYWYRQDPGQGLRLIYYSQIVNDFQKGDIAEGYSVSREKKESFPLTVTSAQKNPTAFYLCASGDGYTFGSGTRLTVV.

At least ten counts were recorded for this clonotype. The chain recombines TRBV12-3 or TRBV12-4 with TRBJ1-5; D gene ambiguous. V dropped 6 bases and J dropped 11 bases, with 17 bases sitting between them. CDR3 length: 13 residues. CDR3 amino acids: CASSAGSRAAQHF. CDR3 bases: TGTGCCAGCAGCGCCGGTTCCCGGGCAGCCCAGCATTTT.

The table lists this clonotype with many counts. The rearrangement uses TRBV15 and TRBJ1-4; D remains unclear. The CDR3 runs to 16 residues. The germline V and J ends were trimmed by 0 bases and 3 bases, with 11 bases remaining between them. Looked up from germline, CDR1 is LNHNV and CDR2 is YYDKDF (reference sequence). The CDR3 sequence is CATSRERTAPNEKLFF. DNA for the CDR3: TGTGCCACCAGCAGAGAACGCACAGCTCCTAATGAAAAACTGTTTTTT.

In this sample, this clonotype turned up many times. The chain is built from TRBV29-1 and TRBJ2-3; D uncertain. Germline CDR1 SQVTM, CDR2 ANQGSEA. V was shortened by 0 bases and J by 8 bases, with 0 bases between the two germline ends. The CDR3 is made up of 9 amino acids. The CDR3 loop is CSVEDTQYF. CDR3 bases: TGCAGCGTTGAAGATACGCAGTATTTT.

This chain joins TRBV5-4 and TRBJ2-5; 7 bases map to TRBD2. V lost 2 bases, J lost 5 bases, and 6 bases stayed unmatched. CDR3 size: 14 residues. The germline gives CDR1 SGHNT, CDR2 YYREEE (reference sequence). This CDR3 reads CASSLRLAEETQYF. As DNA, the CDR3 is TGTGCCAGCAGCTTAAGACTAGCCGAGGAGACCCAGTACTTC.

This clonotype was found many times. The chain recombines TRBV6-7 with TRBJ2-5, with 8 bases matching TRBD2. TRBV6-7 is designated an ORF whose function remains uncertain. With 0 bases clipped from V and 2 bases from J, the junction kept 8 bases outside the gene matches. This CDR3 has 17 residues. CDR3 in DNA: TGTGCCAGCAGTTACTCGGAGGTGGAGCGGGGGCAAGAGACCCAGTACTTC. Residues: CASSYSEVERGQETQYF.

This clonotype was observed at least ten times. J is TRBJ2-1 and V is TRBV29-1, with 7 positions matching TRBD2. The CDR3 covers 15 residues. With 0 bases clipped from V and 8 bases from J, the junction kept 10 bases outside the gene matches. CDR1 and CDR2 (germline): SQVTM, ANQGSEA. The CDR3 region is CSVEEWGGVDDEQFF. The DNA for the CDR3 is TGCAGCGTTGAAGAGTGGGGGGGAGTTGATGATGAGCAGTTCTTC.

V gene TRBV5-1 combines with J gene TRBJ2-5, with TRBD2 matching over 11 bases. CDR1 and CDR2 (germline): SGHRS, YFSETQ. The CDR3 has 16 residues. Trimming took 4 bases from V and 3 from J; bases not matched to a gene: 8. The CDR3 region is CASSAALAGVKETQYF. CDR3 in DNA: TGCGCCAGCAGCGCCGCACTAGCGGGGGTAAAAGAGACCCAGTACTTC.

This clonotype was detected ten times or more. The chain couples TRBV3-1 to TRBJ2-7; 11 bases are shared with TRBD2. The CDR3 contains 15 residues. After removal of 4 bases from V and 2 bases from J, the junction contained 4 bases not matched to a gene. The germline V gene has CDR1 LGHDT and CDR2 YNNKEL (reference sequence). The CDR3 nucleotides read TGTGCCAGCAGCCTTGGGGGACTAGCGGCCTACGAGCAGTACTTC. Translation: CASSLGGLAAYEQYF.

The table lists this clonotype with many counts. The rearrangement uses TRBV7-9 and TRBJ1-1; 8 nucleotides match TRBD1. CDR1 is SEHNR and CDR2 is FQNEAQ in the germline V gene (reference sequence). V was clipped by 5 bases and J by 4 bases; unmatched bases: 9. CDR3 length: 15 amino acids. CDR3 amino acids: CASSRQGQGFTEAFF. The CDR3 DNA sequence: TGTGCCAGCAGCCGCCAAGGACAGGGCTTCACTGAAGCTTTCTTT.